This T cell receptor (beta chain) emerged from a study of T cells in Graves' hyperthyroidism and ophthalmopathy. Study-level points and caveats: Prediction of ophthalmopathy progression came a median approximately 6.6 months pre-onset. Blood also carried most thyroid clonotypes expanded above 0.001.

This clonotype was seen only a few times. No antigen is known for it. Patients counted as stable if ophthalmopathy did not develop within 18 months. Diagnoses rested on clinical symptoms, serum thyroxine and TRAb, thyroid ultrasound and orbital computed tomography. Amplification yielded TCR beta CDR3 regions, with RNA transcripts as the source. Using the HTBI primer set, a first-round RT-PCR was run on the TCR CDR3. One entry per CDR3 protein results from TCRdb running MiXCR on the multiplex PCR reads. This table holds hundreds of thousands of distinct CDR3 sequences, roughly 37% found once. CDR1 and CDR2 from the germline V gene are SGHVS and FNYEAQ. Trimming removed 1 base at V and 5 bases at J, with 17 bases between. This CDR3 comprises 17 residues.

The chain is built from TRBV7-6 and TRBJ2-2, with D unresolved. Sample: blood. The TCR originated in a man aged 18 to 30 with Graves' hyperthyroidism. The CDR3 DNA is TGTGCCAGCAGCTTAGAGGTTTCCGGGTTAATGACCGGGGAGCTGTTTTTT. Amino acid sequence: CASSLEVSGLMTGELFF.